These T cell receptor beta chains were read from a single sample in a study of identical twins. From the 5' RACE reads, TCRdb called clonotypes with MiXCR, one entry per CDR3 protein. The sample lists 1.5 million to 2 million distinct CDR3 sequences; less than 40% were seen once. The sample taken for sequencing was cord blood. These receptors were collected from a newborn girl in good health. Each CDR3 is given without its conserved first and last residue. Each record gives: V gene, J gene, CDR3 protein.

V: TRBV4-1; J: TRBJ2-1; CDR3: ASSQQGKETQF
V: TRBV28; J: TRBJ2-7; CDR3: ASSLPPGGTMRYEQY
V: TRBV11-3; J: TRBJ2-3; CDR3: ASSGSYGDTQY
V: TRBV9; J: TRBJ2-5; CDR3: ASSVGGLEETQY
V: TRBV18; J: TRBJ2-3; CDR3: ASSPPALAGGRDTQY
V: TRBV12-3/TRBV12-4; J: TRBJ2-1; CDR3: ASGGYYNNEQF
V: TRBV6-5; J: TRBJ1-4; CDR3: ASSYSRERNEKLF
V: TRBV7-2; J: TRBJ2-1; CDR3: ASSLRRTPYNEQF
V: TRBV28; J: TRBJ2-4; CDR3: ASRDRGKENIQY
V: TRBV6-5; J: TRBJ2-2; CDR3: ASSRRTGNIPGELF
V: TRBV13; J: TRBJ1-6; CDR3: ASSPNPNNSPLH
V: TRBV28; J: TRBJ2-4; CDR3: ASSFPPPGRRRLAKNIQY
V: TRBV14; J: TRBJ1-2; CDR3: ASSQDLDLLVGYT
V: TRBV20-1; J: TRBJ2-5; CDR3: SARETTGDETQY
V: TRBV18; J: TRBJ2-7; CDR3: ASSPPGLYYEQY
V: TRBV19; J: TRBJ2-3; CDR3: ASRWEIDTQY
V: TRBV20-1; J: TRBJ1-5; CDR3: SARVPRTGVNQPQH
V: TRBV6-1; J: TRBJ2-6; CDR3: ASSEGAGANVLT
V: TRBV29-1; J: TRBJ1-2; CDR3: SVAPLGQGNYGYT
V: TRBV12-3/TRBV12-4; J: TRBJ2-7; CDR3: ASSEWPLPEQY
V: TRBV20-1; J: TRBJ2-7; CDR3: SARDLAGDSYEQY
V: TRBV20-1; J: TRBJ2-7; CDR3: SARRGEGAYEQY
V: TRBV20-1; J: TRBJ2-5; CDR3: SATRDYRQETQY
V: TRBV7-2; J: .; CDR3: ASSLYSPRLGEQY
V: TRBV4-2; J: TRBJ2-1; CDR3: ASSPRDRGNEQF
V: TRBV7-9; J: TRBJ2-2; CDR3: ASSLAPSRDANTGELF
V: TRBV5-1; J: TRBJ2-7; CDR3: ASSAQGWDYNEQY
V: TRBV5-5; J: TRBJ2-7; CDR3: ASSPQIRYEQY
V: TRBV2; J: TRBJ2-1; CDR3: ASRADSSYNEQF
V: TRBV27; J: TRBJ1-1; CDR3: ASSSYTLNTEAF
V: TRBV2; J: TRBJ1-4; CDR3: ASREHHNEKLF
V: TRBV4-1; J: TRBJ2-3; CDR3: ASSLPRRGPPDTQY
V: TRBV7-2; J: TRBJ1-1; CDR3: ASSPGMATEAF
V: TRBV20-1; J: TRBJ2-7; CDR3: SAGQGGYEQY
V: TRBV27; J: TRBJ1-6; CDR3: ASSRWTVDNSPLH
V: TRBV3-1; J: TRBJ1-2; CDR3: ASSITGTGGIGYT
V: TRBV4-2; J: TRBJ2-1; CDR3: ASSTRLAGGRGVYNEQF
V: TRBV10-2; J: TRBJ1-5; CDR3: ASSDWGNQPQH
V: TRBV28; J: TRBJ1-1; CDR3: ASSPIDRDTEAF
V: TRBV6-5; J: TRBJ2-5; CDR3: ASSYFSSQETQY
V: TRBV20-1; J: TRBJ2-5; CDR3: SATDRASGTLGRETQY